The 31 T cell receptor beta chains listed next were all sequenced from one sample in a study of blood T cell repertoires in COVID-19. Sequenced by immunoSEQ multiplex PCR; TCRdb stores in-frame clones only, minus some. In the table there are around 220,000 clones, around 85% of which are singletons. Sequencing was done on a sample of peripheral blood. The receptors stem from a human donor in a cohort sampled during active COVID-19.

The V gene is TRBV28, the J gene TRBJ2-1; D may be TRBD2 (5 bases). The CDR3 spans 15 residues. The V gene lost 5 bases and the J gene lost 6 bases, with 17 bases spanning the gap. Germline V gene sequence: CDR1 MDHEN, CDR2 SYDVKM. The CDR3 sequence: CASSPPGWAVNEQFF. CDR3 bases: TGTGCCAGCAGTCCTCCGGGGTGGGCAGTCAATGAGCAGTTCTTC. Full variable domain (rest looked up from reference TRBV28 and TRBJ2-1): DVKVTQSSRYLVKRTGEKVFLECVQDMDHENMFWYRQDPGLGLRLIYFSYDVKMKEKGDIPEGYSVSREKKERFSLILESASTNQTSMYLCASSPPGWAVNEQFFGPGTRLTVL.

Comment on this clone: This sample includes further DNA sequences coding for the same CDR3. The rearrangement uses TRBV5-1 and TRBJ1-1, with D tentatively TRBD1 (5 bases). The CDR3 covers 15 residues. Trimming took off 0 bases at V and 1 base at J, with 10 bases between the two ends. Germline CDR1 is SGHRS and CDR2 is YFSETQ. The CDR3 region is CASSLGGTGNTEAFF. The CDR3 nucleotides are TGCGCCAGCAGCTTGGGCGGGACCGGGAACACTGAAGCTTTCTTT.

CDR3 in DNA: TGTGCCAGCAGCCAAGGGAGGGCGGAGCAGTACTTC. Translation gives CASSQGRAEQYF. The chain combines TRBV3-1 (or the pseudogene TRBV3-2) with TRBJ2-7; weak D call: TRBD2 (6 bases). The CDR3 has 12 amino acids. V shed 1 base and J shed 7 bases, with 8 bases lying between them. CDR1 is LGHDT, CDR2 YNNKEL, per germline (reference sequence).

This chain links TRBV10-2 with TRBJ2-1; no clear D gene. Trimming cost V 3 bases and J 4 bases, with 7 bases left between them. CDR1 is WSHSY and CDR2 is SAAADI in the germline V gene. CDR3 length: 13 residues. This CDR3 is CASSDPRYNEQFF. The CDR3, as DNA: TGCGCCAGCAGTGATCCGCGGTACAATGAGCAGTTCTTC.

This chain uses TRBV5-1 with TRBJ1-1; 11 bases fit TRBD1. The CDR3 has 14 residues. CDR1 and CDR2 from the germline V gene are SGHRS and YFSETQ. Trimming took 3 bases from V and 10 from J; bases not matched to a gene: 8. CDR3 coding DNA: TGCGCCAGCAGCTCCTTGGACAGGGGGCGTATAGCTTTCTTT. Its protein product is CASSSLDRGRIAFF.

The chain has TRBV19 and TRBJ2-1, with 10 bases matching TRBD2. CDR3 length: 14 amino acids. The germline gives CDR1 LNHDA, CDR2 SQIVND (reference sequence). Trimming at V came to 2 bases and at J to 7 bases, leaving 2 bases not matched to a gene. The CDR3 is CASSITSGMNEQFF. DNA of the CDR3: TGTGCCAGTAGTATAACTAGCGGGATGAATGAGCAGTTCTTC.

The chain carries TRBV5-1 and TRBJ1-1, with TRBD1 matching 7 bases. Germline-derived CDR1 and CDR2 are SGHRS and YFSETQ. This CDR3 has 14 amino acids. V lost 7 bases to trimming and J lost 5 bases; unmatched junction nucleotides: 11. CDR3 protein: CASGPDREGTEAFF. Written as DNA, the CDR3 is TGCGCCAGCGGGCCTGACAGGGAAGGGACTGAAGCTTTCTTT.

J is TRBJ2-7 and V is TRBV7-8; 10 bases are a match to TRBD2. The CDR3 is 14 residues long. The germline V gene has CDR1 SGHVS and CDR2 FQNEAQ. J gave up 5 bases and V 3 bases, and 4 bases lay outside the gene matches. The CDR3 here is CASSFSGRANEQYF. The CDR3 nucleotides are TGTGCCAGCAGCTTCAGCGGGAGGGCCAACGAGCAGTACTTC.

The chain is built from TRBV11-1 and TRBJ2-1; D is unresolved. V was clipped by 1 base and J by 8 bases, with 6 bases between them. The CDR3 is 12 amino acids. Germline V gene data show CDR1 as SGHAT and CDR2 as FQDESV (reference sequence). The CDR3 sequence: CASSLESDEQFF. The CDR3 DNA reads TGTGCCAGCAGCTTAGAATCGGATGAGCAGTTCTTC.

This clone was seen just once. This chain connects TRBV6-5 to TRBJ2-7; tentatively, D is TRBD1 (5 bases). Between the trimmed V and J ends, which lost 10 bases and 4 bases, there was a span of 11 bases. CDR1 MNHEY and CDR2 SVGAGI come from the germline V gene. The CDR3 has 11 residues. The CDR3 DNA follows: TGTGCCATAAAAGGGGTTTACGAGCAGTACTTC. This encodes CAIKGVYEQYF.

The V gene is TRBV5-5, the J gene TRBJ2-5, with D possibly being TRBD1 (6 bases). Germline values: CDR1 SGHKS, CDR2 YYEKEE (reference sequence). V was cut by 4 bases and J by 1 base, with 11 bases left in between. This CDR3 region has 14 residues. CDR3 amino acids: CASSRGTAQETQYF. The CDR3 region has the DNA TGTGCCAGCAGCAGGGGGACCGCCCAAGAGACCCAGTACTTC.

This clone came up once. V usage is TRBV4-3 and J usage is TRBJ2-5, with 9 nucleotides matching TRBD1. V was pared by 1 base and J by 2 bases, with 2 bases of the junction left unmatched. The CDR3 is 15 residues long. Germline V gene sequence: CDR1 LGHNA, CDR2 YSLEER. CDR3 protein: CASSQVGTGQETQYF. DNA for the CDR3: TGCGCCAGCAGCCAAGTGGGGACAGGGCAAGAGACCCAGTACTTC.

This sequence joins TRBV6-2 or TRBV6-3 and TRBJ1-6, with 10 bases lining up with TRBD1. This CDR3 is 16 amino acids long. V was pared by 0 bases and J by 7 bases, with 3 bases of the junction left unmatched. Germline loops: CDR1 MNHEY, CDR2 SVGEGT. The CDR3 reads CASSYSPGQGNSPLHF. CDR3 DNA: TGTGCCAGCAGTTACTCGCCGGGACAGGGGAATTCACCCCTCCACTTT.

This sequence joins TRBV10-3 and TRBJ1-6, with no clear D. The CDR3 loop spans 13 amino acids. Germline V gene lookup returns CDR1 ENHRY and CDR2 SYGVKD. V was trimmed by 9 bases and J by 2 bases, leaving 8 bases between them. CDR3 region: CAMRVAYNSPLHF. CDR3 DNA sequence: TGTGCCATGCGGGTTGCCTATAATTCACCCCTCCACTTT.

J is TRBJ2-2 and V is TRBV15; TRBD1 might be the D (6 bases). From germline, CDR1 is LNHNV and CDR2 YYDKDF (reference sequence). The CDR3 extends over 14 amino acids. The V gene lost 4 bases and the J gene lost 6 bases, with 12 bases spanning the gap. This chain's CDR3 is CATSIIRGAGELFF. For the CDR3, the DNA is TGTGCCACCAGCATCATCAGGGGAGCCGGGGAGCTGTTTTTT.

To note about this clone: Other DNA sequences within the sample encode an identical CDR3. The V gene is TRBV9, the J gene TRBJ2-3; D is unresolved. V lost 0 bases, J lost 3 bases, and 5 bases lay in between. The CDR3 has 13 amino acids. CDR1 is SGDLS, CDR2 YYNGEE, per germline. CDR3: CASSVGLTDTQYF. The CDR3 bases are TGTGCCAGCAGCGTAGGACTTACAGATACGCAGTATTTT.

The J gene is TRBJ1-4, the V gene TRBV6-1, with D possibly matching TRBD1 (5 bases). V dropped 1 base and J dropped 8 bases, with 14 bases sitting between them. The CDR3 has 15 amino acids. Germline-derived CDR1 and CDR2 are MNHNS and SASEGT. CDR3 nucleotide sequence: TGTGCCAGCAGTGAAGTTAGGGGAACTTTGGAAAAACTGTTTTTT. Translated, it gives CASSEVRGTLEKLFF.

The genes are TRBV10-3 and TRBJ1-5; tentatively, D is TRBD1 (5 bases). CDR1 is ENHRY, CDR2 SYGVKD, per germline. The CDR3 sequence is 13 residues long. Trimming shortened V by 6 bases and J by 6 bases, and 12 bases separated the two germline ends. The DNA for the CDR3 is TGTGCCATCAGGGACACCCACGGTCAGCCCCAGCATTTT. Translating it yields CAIRDTHGQPQHF.

V and J are TRBV2 and TRBJ1-4; D remains ambiguous. This CDR3 region has 13 residues. The germline V gene encodes CDR1 SNHLY and CDR2 FYNNEI. V was clipped by 8 bases and J by 7 bases, with 14 bases between them. The CDR3 here is CASARQAREKLFF. The CDR3 DNA reads TGTGCCAGCGCGCGTCAGGCGCGTGAAAAACTGTTTTTT.

This clone was counted once. The rearrangement joins TRBV9 to TRBJ2-2; the D gene is possibly TRBD2 (5 bases). V lost 0 bases and J 3 bases, leaving 9 bases between the germline ends. The germline gives CDR1 SGDLS, CDR2 YYNGEE. The CDR3 spans 15 residues. The DNA for the CDR3 is TGTGCCAGCAGCGTAGCTGGAGGATACACCGGGGAGCTGTTTTTT. Translated: CASSVAGGYTGELFF.

The chain combines TRBV19 with TRBJ2-7, with 8 bases fitting TRBD2. The trim removed 4 bases at V and 0 bases at J, leaving 8 bases unmatched. The length of the CDR3 is 16 residues. Germline CDR1 LNHDA, CDR2 SQIVND (reference sequence). CDR3 nucleotides: TGTGCCAGTAGTACAGACCTAGCGGGCAGCTCCTACGAGCAGTACTTC. It codes for CASSTDLAGSSYEQYF.

The chain links TRBV7-2 to TRBJ2-2, with a tentative D call TRBD1 (5 bases). There are 15 residues in the CDR3. Trimming took off 1 base at V and 6 bases at J, with 12 bases between the two ends. The germline CDR1 and CDR2 sequences are SGHTA and FQGNSA. CDR3 sequence reads: CASSLDGIRAGELFF. In nucleotides, the CDR3 is TGTGCCAGCAGCTTAGATGGGATCAGGGCCGGGGAGCTGTTTTTT.

This chain connects TRBV5-1 to TRBJ2-7, with TRBD2 matching 9 bases. CDR1 and CDR2 from the germline V gene are SGHRS and YFSETQ. The CDR3 has 14 amino acids. V lost 7 bases, J lost 2 bases, and 7 bases stayed unmatched. The CDR3 DNA is TGCGCCAGCGGGCGGGGGGGGACTCCCTACGAGCAGTACTTC. Translated, it gives CASGRGGTPYEQYF.

The V and J genes are TRBV5-4 and TRBJ2-7; possible D gene TRBD2, 6 bases. Trimming pared 4 bases from V and 3 bases from J, leaving 11 bases between. Germline CDR1 is SGHNT and CDR2 is YYREEE (reference sequence). The CDR3 is made up of 13 amino acids. The CDR3 region is CASSRDSYYEQYF. DNA of the CDR3: TGTGCCAGCAGCAGGGACTCGTACTACGAGCAGTACTTC.

V is TRBV13 and J is TRBJ2-3; 10 bases agree with TRBD1. Germline V gene lookup returns CDR1 PRHDT and CDR2 FYEKMQ (reference sequence). The ends lost 3 bases at V and 4 bases at J; junction bases unmatched: 1. The CDR3 sequence is 14 residues long. The CDR3 DNA reads TGTGCCAGCAGCTTGACAGGGGGCGCAGATACGCAGTATTTT. It codes for CASSLTGGADTQYF. The whole variable domain, filled in from reference TRBV13 and TRBJ2-3, reads AAGVIQSPRHLIKEKRETATLKCYPIPRHDTVYWYQQGPGQDPQFLISFYEKMQSDKGSIPDRFSAQQFSDYHSELNMSSLELGDSALYFCASSLTGGADTQYFGPGTRLTVL.

The chain joins TRBV29-1 to TRBJ1-4; no reliable D call. Germline V gene sequence: CDR1 SQVTM, CDR2 ANQGSEA. The CDR3 contains 12 residues. V was trimmed by 6 bases and J by 8 bases, leaving 13 bases between them. CDR3 sequence: CSVLGPGEKLFF. The CDR3 region has the DNA TGCAGCGTACTAGGGCCCGGGGAAAAACTGTTTTTT.

For the CDR3, the DNA is TGTGCCAGCAATAGAGGACAGGGGTACCAAGAGACCCAGTACTTC. Amino acid sequence: CASNRGQGYQETQYF. The chain joins TRBV6-5 to TRBJ2-5; 9 bases line up with TRBD1. J was trimmed by 0 bases and V by 7 bases; bases with no gene match: 6. Germline CDR1 is MNHEY and CDR2 is SVGAGI. The CDR3 consists of 15 residues.

The genes are TRBV4-3 and TRBJ2-1, with D maybe TRBD2 (6 bases). Looked up from germline, CDR1 is LGHNA and CDR2 is YSLEER. This CDR3 spans 12 amino acids. Trimming removed 3 bases from V and 10 bases from J, with 10 bases in between. Written as DNA, the CDR3 is TGCGCCAGCAGCCACCTTACTAGCGAGCAGTTCTTC. Its translation is CASSHLTSEQFF.

This chain joins TRBV7-2 and TRBJ2-5; a possible D gene is TRBD2 (5 bases). The CDR3 has 15 residues. The ends were cut back, 4 bases at V and 2 bases at J, with 14 bases in the middle. CDR1 SGHTA and CDR2 FQGNSA come from the germline V gene. The CDR3 is CASSYPGSRQETQYF. The CDR3 DNA reads as TGTGCCAGCAGCTACCCGGGATCCCGGCAAGAGACCCAGTACTTC.

This clone was found a few times. The same CDR3 arises from other DNA sequences in this sample as well. This chain joins TRBV9 and TRBJ2-7, with 7 bases identical to TRBD1. CDR3 size: 15 residues. V gave up 3 bases and J gave up 1 base; unmatched junction bases: 7. Looked up from germline, CDR1 is SGDLS and CDR2 is YYNGEE. The CDR3 nucleotides are TGTGCCAGCAGCGCCCACAGGGGACAGTCCTACGAGCAGTACTTC. Translation gives CASSAHRGQSYEQYF.

V usage is TRBV2 and J usage is TRBJ2-7; 11 nucleotides match TRBD1. V shed 4 bases and J 5 bases; nucleotides not matched to a gene: 4. The CDR3 length is 14 residues. CDR1 and CDR2 from the germline V gene are SNHLY and FYNNEI. CDR3 nucleotides: TGTGCCAGCAGTGGGACAGGGGGCCACGACGAGCAGTACTTC. It specifies CASSGTGGHDEQYF.